These T cell receptor beta chains were read from a single sample in a study of Graves' ophthalmopathy and Graves' hyperthyroidism. One entry per CDR3 protein, called by TCRdb with MiXCR from the multiplex PCR reads. The sample lists just over 600,000 distinct CDR3 sequences; 20% to 25% were seen once. The sample was peripheral blood. The receptors shown here come from a young woman with stable Graves' hyperthyroidism. Some clones in this sample may be carry-over from other donors' samples. Each CDR3 is given with its conserved first and last residue. The D gene is left open where the match is weak. The size of a clone is reported for some rows only, either as once, few or many, or as a class for expanded clones.

CDR3	DNA	D	size	V	J
CASQGRSGNTIYF	TGTGCCTCCCAAGGCAGGTCTGGAAACACCATATATTTT	-	many	TRBV2	TRBJ1-3
CASSPTSGRDEQYF	TGTGCCAGCAGCCCCACTAGCGGGAGGGACGAGCAGTACTTC	TRBD2	few	TRBV9	TRBJ2-7
CAIRLAKNIQYF	TGTGCCATCCGGTTAGCCAAAAACATTCAGTACTTC	-	-	TRBV12-3/TRBV12-4	TRBJ2-4
CASSLASGYTGELFF	TGTGCCAGCAGTTTAGCTAGCGGGTATACCGGGGAGCTGTTTTTT	TRBD2	many	TRBV12-3/TRBV12-4	TRBJ2-2
CASSVGVEGGGWETQYF	TGTGCCAGCAGCGTAGGAGTAGAAGGCGGGGGGTGGGAGACCCAGTACTTC	TRBD2	few	TRBV9	TRBJ2-5
CSARPPGRRYEQCF	TGCAGTGCTAGACCACCGGGACGGCGTTACGAGCAGTGCTTC	-	-	TRBV20-1	TRBJ2-7
CASSVQGATDSPLHF	TGTGCCAGCAGCGTTCAGGGGGCTACTGATTCACCCCTCCACTTT	TRBD1	few	TRBV9	TRBJ1-6
CSAYGTSPEAFF	TGCAGTGCATACGGGACTTCTCCTGAAGCTTTCTTT	-	many	TRBV20-1	TRBJ1-1
CASDLHRISRSEQYF	TGTGCCAGCGACCTTCACCGGATTTCTCGGTCCGAGCAGTACTTC	-	many	TRBV6-1	TRBJ2-7
CASSSGTSGGNRETQYF	TGTGCCAGCAGCTCCGGGACTAGCGGGGGAAATAGAGAGACCCAGTACTTC	TRBD2	-	TRBV11-2	TRBJ2-5
CASSLGTSGRQETQYF	TGTGCCAGCAGCCTCGGGACTAGCGGGAGACAGGAGACCCAGTACTTC	TRBD2	many	TRBV11-3	TRBJ2-5
CASSTTPTGVYGYTF	TGTGCCAGTAGTACCACCCCGACAGGGGTCTATGGCTACACCTTC	TRBD1	many	TRBV19	TRBJ1-2
CASTRDSSNQPQHF	TGTGCCAGTACCCGGGACAGTAGCAATCAGCCCCAGCATTTT	TRBD1	many	TRBV6-2/TRBV6-3	TRBJ1-5
CASSQDTGELFF	TGTGCCAGCAGCCAAGACACCGGGGAGCTGTTTTTT	-	many	TRBV7-8	TRBJ2-2
CASSSTSGGPPTDTQYF	TGTGCCAGCAGCTCCACTAGCGGGGGCCCGCCCACAGATACGCAGTATTTT	TRBD2	-	TRBV3-1	TRBJ2-3
CAWSGDTANEAFF	TGTGCCTGGAGTGGGGATACAGCAAATGAAGCTTTCTTT	-	many	TRBV30	TRBJ1-1
CSARTRGDYQETQYF	TGCAGTGCTAGGACCCGGGGTGACTACCAAGAGACCCAGTACTTC	-	many	TRBV20-1	TRBJ2-5
CASNLDSFNYGYTF	TGTGCCAGCAACCTGGACAGTTTTAACTATGGCTACACCTTC	-	-	TRBV5-5	TRBJ1-2
CATSRTSGVFSSGELFF	TGTGCCACCAGCAGGACTAGCGGGGTTTTTTCATCCGGGGAGCTGTTTTTT	TRBD2	-	TRBV24-1	TRBJ2-2
CASSLRANQNYEQYF	TGCGCCAGCAGCTTGAGGGCTAACCAAAACTACGAGCAGTACTTC	-	few	TRBV5-1	TRBJ2-7
CASSPTRTGNTGELFF	TGTGCCAGCAGCCCAACAAGGACAGGGAACACCGGGGAGCTGTTTTTT	TRBD1	many	TRBV7-3	TRBJ2-2
CASSYGRTNTGELFF	TGTGCCAGCAGTTATGGACGAACGAACACCGGGGAGCTGTTTTTT	-	many	TRBV6-5	TRBJ2-2
CASRPTGQAYEQYF	TGTGCCAGCAGACCTACCGGACAGGCCTACGAGCAGTACTTC	TRBD1	many	TRBV12-3/TRBV12-4	TRBJ2-7
CASSLWEDPAEAFF	TGTGCCAGCAGCTTATGGGAGGATCCGGCTGAAGCTTTCTTT	-	many	TRBV7-3	TRBJ1-1
CASSLVTSGTGELFF	TGTGCCAGCAGCTTAGTGACTAGCGGGACCGGGGAGCTGTTTTTT	TRBD2	many	TRBV7-2	TRBJ2-2
CASSATNYGPYEQYF	TGTGCCAGCAGTGCTACCAATTACGGGCCCTACGAGCAGTACTTC	-	-	TRBV6-1	TRBJ2-7
CASSSLSEQYF	TGTGCCAGCAGCTCCCTGTCCGAGCAGTACTTC	-	-	TRBV6-1	TRBJ2-7
CASSVDDGLNTEAFF	TGTGCCAGCAGCGTAGATGACGGCTTGAACACTGAAGCTTTCTTT	-	-	TRBV9	TRBJ1-1
CASGNSLIYGYTF	TGTGCCAGCGGCAATTCCCTTATTTATGGCTACACCTTC	-	many	TRBV2	TRBJ1-2
CASSINRGRGGELFF	TGTGCCAGCAGCATAAACAGGGGAAGGGGCGGGGAGCTGTTTTTT	TRBD1	many	TRBV7-2	TRBJ2-2
CASKQGTANTEAFF	TGTGCCAGTAAGCAGGGAACCGCGAACACTGAAGCTTTCTTT	-	many	TRBV19	TRBJ1-1
CASSYTGFSGYTF	TGTGCCAGCAGTTACACAGGTTTCTCTGGCTACACCTTC	-	-	TRBV6-5	TRBJ1-2
CASSSQSSNTGELFF	TGCGCCAGCAGCTCCCAGTCCTCGAACACCGGGGAGCTGTTTTTT	-	-	TRBV5-1	TRBJ2-2
CASGRGGVPTYEQYF	TGTGCCAGCGGTAGAGGCGGAGTCCCCACCTACGAGCAGTACTTC	-	-	TRBV6-1	TRBJ2-7
CASMVGRAGSNVLTF	TGTGCCAGCATGGTGGGCAGGGCTGGGTCCAACGTTCTGACTTTC	-	-	TRBV6-1	TRBJ2-6
CSAGGSNQPQHF	TGCAGTGCTGGTGGATCCAATCAGCCCCAGCATTTT	-	many	TRBV20-1	TRBJ1-5
CASSAWDSRETQYF	TGTGCCAGCAGCGCATGGGACTCGCGGGAGACCCAGTACTTC	-	many	TRBV9	TRBJ2-5
CSASEDLAGYEQYF	TGCAGTGCTAGTGAGGACTTGGCAGGATACGAGCAGTACTTC	-	many	TRBV20-1	TRBJ2-7
CASSLGDRGLQPQHF	TGTGCCAGCAGTTTGGGGGACAGGGGCTTACAGCCCCAGCATTTT	TRBD1	-	TRBV28	TRBJ1-5
CASSLGLHSPLHF	TGTGCCAGCAGCTTAGGACTCCATTCACCCCTCCACTTT	-	-	TRBV11-2	TRBJ1-6
CASSRDMGNIILPQHF	TGTGCCAGCAGCCGGGACATGGGTAATATCATTCTGCCCCAGCATTTT	-	-	TRBV12-3/TRBV12-4	TRBJ1-5
CASSQGQSLGEQYF	TGCGCCAGCAGCCAGGGACAGAGCCTTGGGGAGCAGTACTTC	TRBD1	many	TRBV4-1	TRBJ2-7
CASSSPNGYTF	TGTGCCAGCAGTTCCCCGAATGGCTACACCTTC	-	-	TRBV6-5	TRBJ1-2
CASSWRGRMNTEAFF	TGTGCCAGCAGTTGGAGGGGCCGGATGAACACTGAAGCTTTCTTT	-	once	TRBV28	TRBJ1-1
CASSFVQGGTEAFF	TGTGCCAGCAGTTTTGTACAGGGAGGCACTGAAGCTTTCTTT	-	many	TRBV12-3/TRBV12-4	TRBJ1-1
CASSLWPSGRTTNFYEQYF	TGTGCCAGCAGTTTATGGCCTAGCGGGAGGACCACCAATTTCTACGAGCAGTACTTC	TRBD2	many	TRBV28	TRBJ2-7
CASRGRFQETQYF	TGTGCCAGCAGAGGACGATTCCAAGAGACCCAGTACTTC	-	-	TRBV12-3/TRBV12-4	TRBJ2-5
CASSPDGGSYNSPLHF	TGTGCCAGCAGTCCGGATGGGGGCTCCTATAATTCACCCCTCCACTTT	-	many	TRBV12-3/TRBV12-4	TRBJ1-6